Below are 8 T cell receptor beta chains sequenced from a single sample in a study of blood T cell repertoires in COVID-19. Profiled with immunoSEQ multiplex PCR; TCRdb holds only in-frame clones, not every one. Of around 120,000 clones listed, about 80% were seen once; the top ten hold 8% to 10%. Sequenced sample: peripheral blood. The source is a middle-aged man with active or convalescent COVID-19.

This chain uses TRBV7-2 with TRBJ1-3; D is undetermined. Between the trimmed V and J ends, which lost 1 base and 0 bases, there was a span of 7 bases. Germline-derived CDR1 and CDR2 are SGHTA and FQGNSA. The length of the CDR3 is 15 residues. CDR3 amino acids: CASSLVPGSGNTIYF. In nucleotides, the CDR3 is TGTGCCAGCAGCTTAGTTCCAGGCTCTGGAAACACCATATATTTT.

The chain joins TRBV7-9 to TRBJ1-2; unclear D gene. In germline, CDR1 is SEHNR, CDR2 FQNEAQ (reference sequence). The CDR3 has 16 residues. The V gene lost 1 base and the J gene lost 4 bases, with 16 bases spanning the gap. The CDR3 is CASSLGGLLGVYGYTF. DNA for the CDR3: TGTGCCAGCAGCTTAGGAGGACTTCTTGGGGTCTATGGCTACACCTTC.

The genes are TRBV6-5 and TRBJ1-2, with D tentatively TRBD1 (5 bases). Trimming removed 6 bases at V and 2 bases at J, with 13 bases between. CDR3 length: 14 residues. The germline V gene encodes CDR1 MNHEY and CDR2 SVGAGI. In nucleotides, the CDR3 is TGTGCCAGCAGGCCCGGGGGAGTGAACTATGGCTACACCTTC. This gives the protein CASRPGGVNYGYTF.

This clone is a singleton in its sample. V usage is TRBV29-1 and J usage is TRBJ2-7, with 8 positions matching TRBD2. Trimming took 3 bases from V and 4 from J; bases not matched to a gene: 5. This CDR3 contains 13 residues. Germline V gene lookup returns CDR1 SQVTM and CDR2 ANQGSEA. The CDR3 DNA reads TGCAGCGTTGAGGCGGGGGGCGATTACGAGCAGTACTTC. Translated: CSVEAGGDYEQYF.

CDR3 protein: CSAWEGTAQHF. CDR3 sequence (DNA): TGCAGTGCCTGGGAGGGTACAGCCCAGCATTTT. The chain employs TRBV20-1 and TRBJ1-5; D is ambiguous. Germline V gene data show CDR1 as DFQATT and CDR2 as SNEGSKA (reference sequence). There are 11 residues in the CDR3. Trimming left V 6 bases short and J 11 bases short, with 14 bases between.

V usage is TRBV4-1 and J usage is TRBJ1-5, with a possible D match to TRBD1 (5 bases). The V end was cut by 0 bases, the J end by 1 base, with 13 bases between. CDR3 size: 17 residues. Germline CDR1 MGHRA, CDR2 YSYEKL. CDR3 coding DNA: TGCGCCAGCAGCCAAGATCCCGTGGGGGGGAGCAATCAGCCCCAGCATTTT. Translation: CASSQDPVGGSNQPQHF.

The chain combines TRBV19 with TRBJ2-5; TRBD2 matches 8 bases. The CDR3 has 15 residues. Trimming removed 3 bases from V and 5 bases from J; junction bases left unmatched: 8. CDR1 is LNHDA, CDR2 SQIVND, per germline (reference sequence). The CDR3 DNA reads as TGTGCCAGTAGTATGGACGGGGGGGCCGTTGAGACCCAGTACTTC. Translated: CASSMDGGAVETQYF.

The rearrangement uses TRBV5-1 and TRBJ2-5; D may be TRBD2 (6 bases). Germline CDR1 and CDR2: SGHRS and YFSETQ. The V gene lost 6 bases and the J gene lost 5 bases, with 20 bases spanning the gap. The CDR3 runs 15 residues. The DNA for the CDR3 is TGCGCCAGCAACACGGGACTGACTAGGATTGAGACCCAGTACTTC. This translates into CASNTGLTRIETQYF.